A selection of T cell receptor beta chains follows, all from one sample in a study of shared clonotypes between healthy human individuals. TCRdb's table, derived via immunoSEQ multiplex PCR, lists solely in-frame clones and lacks some. The repertoire consists of approximately 1,000,000 clones, with approximately 80% occurring once and the leading ten covering more than 0.45%. The sequenced sample consisted of memory CD4+ T cells from PBMCs. All receptors come from a man younger than 35 in good health. Some clones in this sample may be carry-over from other donors' samples. Both conserved end residues are part of each CDR3. D genes are given only for firm matches. Only some rows state a clone size, as once, few, many or a class for expanded clones.

clone size: once
V gene: TRBV13
D gene: .
J gene: TRBJ1-1
CDR3 protein: CASSLVTNTEAFF
CDR3 DNA: TGTGCCAGCAGCTTAGTAACTAACACTGAAGCTTTCTTT

clone size: .
V gene: TRBV6-5
D gene: TRBD1
J gene: TRBJ2-2
CDR3 protein: CASSRGQGLTGELFF
CDR3 DNA: TGTGCCAGCAGTCGGGGACAGGGGCTTACCGGGGAGCTGTTTTTT

clone size: .
V gene: TRBV5-1
D gene: .
J gene: TRBJ2-7
CDR3 protein: CASSLTSGTTYEQYF
CDR3 DNA: TGCGCCAGCAGCTTGACATCGGGGACGACCTACGAGCAGTACTTC

clone size: .
V gene: TRBV4-3
D gene: TRBD2
J gene: TRBJ2-3
CDR3 protein: CASSQDLGGGVLMNTQYF
CDR3 DNA: TGCGCCAGCAGCCAAGATCTCGGGGGAGGGGTGTTAATGAATACGCAGTATTTT

clone size: .
V gene: TRBV6-5
D gene: .
J gene: TRBJ2-1
CDR3 protein: CASGGAVSYNEQFF
CDR3 DNA: TGTGCCAGCGGAGGAGCGGTGTCCTACAATGAGCAGTTCTTC

clone size: .
V gene: TRBV5-5
D gene: .
J gene: TRBJ1-2
CDR3 protein: CASSLEAGDVGYGYTF
CDR3 DNA: TGTGCCAGCAGCTTGGAGGCAGGGGACGTTGGCTATGGCTACACCTTC

clone size: .
V gene: TRBV7-2
D gene: .
J gene: TRBJ2-3
CDR3 protein: CASSPRGRLSTDTQYF
CDR3 DNA: TGTGCCAGCAGCCCCCGAGGTCGGCTCAGCACAGATACGCAGTATTTT

clone size: .
V gene: TRBV10-3
D gene: .
J gene: TRBJ2-3
CDR3 protein: CAIQSRERYLTDTQYF
CDR3 DNA: TGTGCCATCCAAAGTCGGGAGCGTTATCTCACAGATACGCAGTATTTT

clone size: .
V gene: TRBV23-1
D gene: .
J gene: TRBJ2-2
CDR3 protein: CASSQSRQVGAGELFF
CDR3 DNA: TGCGCCAGCAGTCAATCGAGACAGGTGGGGGCCGGGGAGCTGTTTTTT

clone size: few
V gene: TRBV7-2
D gene: .
J gene: TRBJ1-1
CDR3 protein: CASSLGAGTEAFF
CDR3 DNA: TGTGCCAGCAGCTTAGGTGCGGGAACTGAAGCTTTCTTT

clone size: .
V gene: TRBV14
D gene: TRBD2
J gene: TRBJ2-2
CDR3 protein: CASSPLAGERTGELFF
CDR3 DNA: TGTGCCAGCAGCCCCTTAGCGGGAGAACGCACCGGGGAGCTGTTTTTT

clone size: .
V gene: TRBV5-1
D gene: .
J gene: TRBJ1-2
CDR3 protein: CASSLGHGGAYGYTF
CDR3 DNA: TGCGCCAGCAGCTTGGGTCACGGGGGAGCCTATGGCTACACCTTC

clone size: .
V gene: TRBV30
D gene: TRBD1
J gene: TRBJ1-2
CDR3 protein: CAWSVSPRRTGYLGGYTF
CDR3 DNA: TGTGCCTGGAGTGTCAGCCCCCGGCGGACAGGGTATTTGGGGGGCTACACCTTC

clone size: .
V gene: TRBV7-9
D gene: TRBD1
J gene: TRBJ1-4
CDR3 protein: CASSLQDRGRKLFF
CDR3 DNA: TGTGCCAGCAGCTTGCAGGACAGGGGAAGGAAACTGTTTTTT

clone size: .
V gene: TRBV27
D gene: .
J gene: TRBJ1-1
CDR3 protein: CASSRAGQREAFF
CDR3 DNA: TGTGCCAGCAGTCGGGCGGGACAACGAGAAGCTTTCTTT

clone size: once
V gene: TRBV30
D gene: .
J gene: TRBJ2-3
CDR3 protein: CAWSPRDTQYF
CDR3 DNA: TGTGCCTGGAGCCCTAGAGATACGCAGTATTTT

clone size: .
V gene: TRBV18
D gene: .
J gene: TRBJ1-1
CDR3 protein: CASSPPIPPATEAFF
CDR3 DNA: TGTGCCAGCTCACCACCAATCCCCCCAGCCACTGAAGCTTTCTTT

clone size: .
V gene: TRBV7-9
D gene: .
J gene: TRBJ1-2
CDR3 protein: CASSLVGDNYGYTF
CDR3 DNA: TGTGCCAGCAGCTTAGTCGGGGATAACTATGGCTACACCTTC

clone size: .
V gene: TRBV5-5
D gene: .
J gene: TRBJ1-5
CDR3 protein: CASSSTGQGNQPQHF
CDR3 DNA: TGTGCCAGCAGCTCGACGGGGCAGGGCAATCAGCCCCAGCATTTT

clone size: .
V gene: TRBV5-6
D gene: TRBD2
J gene: TRBJ2-1
CDR3 protein: CASSGTSGLNNEQFF
CDR3 DNA: TGTGCCAGCAGCGGGACTAGCGGGTTGAACAATGAGCAGTTCTTC

clone size: .
V gene: TRBV6-1
D gene: .
J gene: TRBJ2-4
CDR3 protein: CASSIQGSDIQYF
CDR3 DNA: TGTGCCAGCAGCATTCAGGGTTCGGACATTCAGTACTTC

clone size: .
V gene: TRBV7-2
D gene: .
J gene: TRBJ2-5
CDR3 protein: CASSLSRSGETQYF
CDR3 DNA: TGTGCCAGCAGCTTGTCCCGGAGCGGGGAGACCCAGTACTTC

clone size: .
V gene: TRBV5-7
D gene: .
J gene: TRBJ1-4
CDR3 protein: CASSFLGEKLFF
CDR3 DNA: TGTGCCAGCAGCTTTCTGGGAGAAAAACTGTTTTTT

clone size: few
V gene: TRBV19
D gene: TRBD1
J gene: TRBJ1-2
CDR3 protein: CASSYRTGDYGYTF
CDR3 DNA: TGTGCCAGTAGTTACCGGACAGGGGACTATGGCTACACCTTC

clone size: few
V gene: TRBV7-2
D gene: TRBD2
J gene: TRBJ2-1
CDR3 protein: CASSGGLAPYNEQFF
CDR3 DNA: TGTGCCAGCAGCGGAGGACTAGCGCCCTACAATGAGCAGTTCTTC

clone size: few
V gene: TRBV9
D gene: .
J gene: TRBJ1-5
CDR3 protein: CASSVEAGGIQPQHF
CDR3 DNA: TGTGCCAGCAGCGTAGAGGCCGGTGGAATCCAGCCCCAGCATTTT

clone size: .
V gene: TRBV5-5
D gene: .
J gene: TRBJ2-5
CDR3 protein: CASSAGNQETQYF
CDR3 DNA: TGTGCCAGCAGCGCCGGGAACCAAGAGACCCAGTACTTC

clone size: .
V gene: TRBV6-1
D gene: .
J gene: TRBJ1-1
CDR3 protein: CASFRNLNTEAFF
CDR3 DNA: TGTGCCAGCTTCCGTAATCTGAACACTGAAGCTTTCTTT

clone size: .
V gene: TRBV28
D gene: TRBD1
J gene: TRBJ2-7
CDR3 protein: CASSLTGPPYEQYF
CDR3 DNA: TGTGCCAGCAGTTTGACAGGGCCTCCGTACGAGCAGTACTTC

clone size: .
V gene: TRBV19
D gene: .
J gene: TRBJ2-3
CDR3 protein: CASKRSSTSTDTQYF
CDR3 DNA: TGTGCCAGTAAACGGTCATCTACTAGCACAGATACGCAGTATTTT

clone size: .
V gene: TRBV5-1
D gene: TRBD2
J gene: TRBJ2-2
CDR3 protein: CASSLPGGTGELFF
CDR3 DNA: TGCGCCAGCAGTTTGCCGGGGGGCACCGGGGAGCTGTTTTTT

clone size: .
V gene: TRBV28
D gene: .
J gene: TRBJ2-1
CDR3 protein: CASSFSLEGVEQFF
CDR3 DNA: TGTGCCAGCAGTTTTTCCTTGGAGGGAGTGGAGCAGTTCTTC

clone size: .
V gene: TRBV5-4
D gene: TRBD2
J gene: TRBJ2-1
CDR3 protein: CASSLDGTSGYNEQFF
CDR3 DNA: TGTGCCAGCAGCCTTGATGGGACTAGCGGCTACAATGAGCAGTTCTTC

clone size: .
V gene: TRBV19
D gene: .
J gene: TRBJ2-7
CDR3 protein: CASNIPAGTSYEQYF
CDR3 DNA: TGTGCCAGTAACATTCCTGCGGGTACTTCCTACGAGCAGTACTTC

clone size: .
V gene: TRBV4-3
D gene: TRBD1
J gene: TRBJ1-1
CDR3 protein: CASSQGTGANTEAFF
CDR3 DNA: TGCGCCAGCAGCCAAGGCACAGGGGCGAACACTGAAGCTTTCTTT

clone size: .
V gene: TRBV30
D gene: .
J gene: TRBJ2-1
CDR3 protein: CAWSPIRSEQFF
CDR3 DNA: TGTGCCTGGAGCCCTATCAGGAGTGAGCAGTTCTTC

clone size: .
V gene: TRBV19
D gene: .
J gene: TRBJ2-1
CDR3 protein: CASPRAGSRDEQFF
CDR3 DNA: TGTGCCAGTCCAAGGGCAGGGAGTAGAGATGAGCAGTTCTTC

clone size: .
V gene: TRBV28
D gene: TRBD1
J gene: TRBJ1-5
CDR3 protein: CASSRGQGSNQPQHF
CDR3 DNA: TGTGCCAGCAGTCGGGGACAGGGGAGCAATCAGCCCCAGCATTTT

clone size: once
V gene: TRBV5-1
D gene: .
J gene: TRBJ1-1
CDR3 protein: CASSFDRNTEAFF
CDR3 DNA: TGCGCCAGCAGCTTCGACCGAAACACTGAAGCTTTCTTT

clone size: .
V gene: TRBV5-1
D gene: TRBD2
J gene: TRBJ2-7
CDR3 protein: CAIQLASGAITYEQYF
CDR3 DNA: TGCGCCATCCAATTGGCTAGCGGGGCGATCACCTACGAGCAGTACTTC

clone size: few
V gene: TRBV11-3
D gene: .
J gene: TRBJ2-3
CDR3 protein: CASSLNTDTQYF
CDR3 DNA: TGTGCCAGCAGCTTGAACACAGATACGCAGTATTTT

clone size: .
V gene: TRBV28
D gene: .
J gene: TRBJ2-1
CDR3 protein: CASSSRDLWVEQFF
CDR3 DNA: TGTGCCAGCAGTTCCAGGGATCTTTGGGTTGAGCAGTTCTTC

clone size: .
V gene: TRBV4-1
D gene: .
J gene: TRBJ2-5
CDR3 protein: CASSPPRRQETQYF
CDR3 DNA: TGCGCCAGCAGCCCCCCCCGGCGGCAAGAGACCCAGTACTTC

clone size: .
V gene: TRBV19
D gene: TRBD1
J gene: TRBJ1-5
CDR3 protein: CASSIGQAINQPQHF
CDR3 DNA: TGTGCCAGTAGTATCGGACAGGCAATCAATCAGCCCCAGCATTTT

clone size: .
V gene: TRBV2
D gene: TRBD1
J gene: TRBJ1-2
CDR3 protein: CASSEGDRGFYGYTF
CDR3 DNA: TGTGCCAGCAGTGAAGGGGACAGGGGATTCTATGGCTACACCTTC

clone size: .
V gene: TRBV5-5
D gene: .
J gene: TRBJ1-5
CDR3 protein: CASSPKGHIGNQPQHF
CDR3 DNA: TGTGCCAGCAGCCCCAAAGGGCACATAGGCAATCAGCCCCAGCATTTT

clone size: once
V gene: TRBV7-2
D gene: .
J gene: TRBJ2-7
CDR3 protein: CASSLAKGFAGSGGSYEQYF
CDR3 DNA: TGTGCCAGCAGCTTAGCCAAGGGATTCGCGGGGAGTGGCGGGTCCTACGAGCAGTACTTC

clone size: few
V gene: TRBV28
D gene: .
J gene: TRBJ2-1
CDR3 protein: CASSWGQGTYNEQFF
CDR3 DNA: TGTGCCAGCAGTTGGGGGCAGGGTACCTACAATGAGCAGTTCTTC

clone size: .
V gene: TRBV9
D gene: TRBD2
J gene: TRBJ2-2
CDR3 protein: CASSVAGAGGVPGELFF
CDR3 DNA: TGTGCCAGCAGCGTAGCTGGGGCGGGAGGAGTCCCCGGGGAGCTGTTTTTT

clone size: .
V gene: TRBV7-8
D gene: TRBD1
J gene: TRBJ1-1
CDR3 protein: CASSLESGGVTEAFF
CDR3 DNA: TGTGCCAGCAGCTTAGAGTCAGGGGGCGTCACTGAAGCTTTCTTT

clone size: .
V gene: TRBV5-1
D gene: TRBD1
J gene: TRBJ1-1
CDR3 protein: CASSFAGGGTEAFF
CDR3 DNA: TGCGCCAGCAGCTTCGCAGGGGGTGGGACTGAAGCTTTCTTT

clone size: .
V gene: TRBV7-3
D gene: .
J gene: TRBJ2-1
CDR3 protein: CASSRLGFGYNEQFF
CDR3 DNA: TGTGCCAGCAGCCGACTGGGGTTTGGTTACAATGAGCAGTTCTTC

clone size: few
V gene: TRBV5-8
D gene: .
J gene: TRBJ2-5
CDR3 protein: CASSLGTQGGAMETQYF
CDR3 DNA: TGTGCCAGCAGCTTGGGAACACAGGGAGGTGCGATGGAGACCCAGTACTTC

clone size: many
V gene: TRBV28
D gene: .
J gene: TRBJ1-4
CDR3 protein: CASSLPSGRSEKLFF
CDR3 DNA: TGTGCCAGCAGTTTACCCTCAGGGCGCAGTGAAAAACTGTTTTTT

clone size: .
V gene: TRBV11-1
D gene: .
J gene: TRBJ2-7
CDR3 protein: CASSLPPRGGGYEQYF
CDR3 DNA: TGTGCCAGCAGCTTACCCCCCCGGGGCGGAGGATACGAGCAGTACTTC